The clone carrying this T cell receptor beta chain was observed a few times. Its antigen is not identified. The germline gives CDR1 SGDLS, CDR2 YYNGEE. V shed 1 base and J 10 bases; nucleotides not matched to a gene: 4. The CDR3 loop spans 12 amino acids. Time point defined: newly diagnosed GD, antithyroid drugs for less than 3 months. PBMC RNA was the source of the TCR library. This sample is part of a study of regulatory T cells in long-lasting Graves disease. Study results and caveats: Sampling was limited to peripheral blood rather than thyroid tissue.

Building the TCR beta libraries relied on iRepertoire HTBI primers, and CDR3 regions underwent Arm-PCR. TCRdb fed the multiplex PCR reads into MiXCR, producing one record per CDR3 protein. The data hold about 470,000 distinct CDR3 sequences, with 14% to 15% observed a single time. The same specimen was also included in a second study, on T cells in Graves' hyperthyroidism and ophthalmopathy. Per that paper: Stable disease denoted Graves' hyperthyroidism without ophthalmopathy progression within 18 months. First-round RT-PCR of the TCR CDR3 relied on the HTBI primer set. Most thyroid clonotypes expanded above 0.001 appeared in blood too.

The starting material was peripheral blood mononuclear cells (PBMCs), obtained at new diagnosis, from a patient treated with antithyroid drugs. The sequence was obtained from a woman aged 25 to 39 with Graves disease. The chain links TRBV9 to TRBJ1-1; 7 nucleotides match TRBD1. The CDR3 bases are TGTGCCAGCAGCGTATTAGGACAGGCAGCTTTCTTT. Its translation is CASSVLGQAAFF.